Listed here is a single TCR beta chain. The antigen remains undetermined. The investigators reverse transcribed all of the isolated RNA, so they sequenced expressed TCRB transcripts. Naive, central memory and regulatory T cell samples averaged about 3.5 million reads. The repertoire was sequenced with immunoSEQ multiplex PCR; TCRdb's copy has only in-frame clones and lacks some. The sample includes some 500,000 clones, over 9.5% seen only once; the top ten take about 0.042%. The data are from a study of beta chain features in type 1 diabetes. Study results and limitations: Cells with high TCR expression could be over-represented by cDNA sequencing. Within each of all four CD4+ subsets, Type 1 diabetes patients had TCRB CDR3s that were moderately but significantly shorter.

The CDR3 sequence is 16 residues long. Germline V lookup: CDR1 SGDLS, CDR2 YYNGEE. V lost 0 bases and J 7 bases, leaving 16 bases between the germline ends. In total, each donor contributed a single heparinised blood draw that averaged about 110 mL. The V and J genes are TRBV9 and TRBJ2-2; maybe TRBD2 (6 bases). This TCR was recovered from a woman aged 18-30 years in good health. What was sequenced was naive CD4+ T cells from blood. CDR3 loop: CASSVGWQAGRGELFF. CDR3 DNA: TGTGCCAGCAGCGTAGGATGGCAGGCGGGGCGCGGGGAGCTGTTTTTT.